The TCR beta chain under discussion was sequenced for a study of control samples from healthy donors and cancer patients. Sequencing was performed with immunoSEQ multiplex PCR; in TCRdb, only in-frame clones are kept and a portion is missing. The sample carries 70,000 to 75,000 clones, about 90% recorded once. V was trimmed by 5 bases and J by 5 bases, leaving 9 bases between them. The germline gives CDR1 SQVTM, CDR2 ANQGSEA. There are 11 residues in the CDR3. Sequences were obtained from blood. The TCR sequence derives from a woman aged 50 to 60 in good health. The V call is TRBV29-1, the J call TRBJ2-5; no reliable D call. The CDR3 DNA follows: TGCAGCGTTTTCGTAAGGGAGACCCAGTACTTC. Translating it yields CSVFVRETQYF.